The subject of this entry is one T cell receptor beta chain. The CDR3 runs to 15 residues. The V gene's germline CDR1 is SEHNR and CDR2 FQNEAQ (reference sequence). Between the trimmed V and J ends, which lost 0 bases and 7 bases, there was a span of 10 bases. This entry belongs to a study of cytomegalovirus exposure and HLA in healthy donors. Repertoires were generated with immunoSEQ multiplex PCR, while TCRdb's copy carries only in-frame clones and drops some. There are 300,000 or so clones in the sample; 70% to 90% occur only once, and around 0.91% lies in the top ten. The sequenced sample consisted of PBMCs. V gene TRBV7-9 combines with J gene TRBJ1-6; no firm D call. The sequence was collected from a man aged 25-45 years in good health and CMV-seronegative. CDR3 sequence (DNA): TGTGCCAGCAGCTTAGCCTCGGGAGGCAATTCACCCCTCCACTTT. It translates to CASSLASGGNSPLHF.